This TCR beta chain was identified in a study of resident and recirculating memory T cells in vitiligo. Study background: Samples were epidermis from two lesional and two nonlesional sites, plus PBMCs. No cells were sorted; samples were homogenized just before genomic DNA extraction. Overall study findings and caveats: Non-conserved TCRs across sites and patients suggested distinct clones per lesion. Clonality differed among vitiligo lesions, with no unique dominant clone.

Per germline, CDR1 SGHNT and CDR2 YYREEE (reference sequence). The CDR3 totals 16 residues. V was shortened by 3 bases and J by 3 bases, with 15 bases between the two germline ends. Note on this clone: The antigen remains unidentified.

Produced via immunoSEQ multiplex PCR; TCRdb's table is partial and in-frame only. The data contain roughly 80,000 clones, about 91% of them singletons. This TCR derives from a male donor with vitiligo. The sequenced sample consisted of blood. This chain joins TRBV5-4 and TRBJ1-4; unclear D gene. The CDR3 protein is CASSWTTGAPNEKLFF. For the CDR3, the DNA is TGTGCCAGCAGCTGGACCACGGGAGCTCCTAATGAAAAACTGTTTTTT.